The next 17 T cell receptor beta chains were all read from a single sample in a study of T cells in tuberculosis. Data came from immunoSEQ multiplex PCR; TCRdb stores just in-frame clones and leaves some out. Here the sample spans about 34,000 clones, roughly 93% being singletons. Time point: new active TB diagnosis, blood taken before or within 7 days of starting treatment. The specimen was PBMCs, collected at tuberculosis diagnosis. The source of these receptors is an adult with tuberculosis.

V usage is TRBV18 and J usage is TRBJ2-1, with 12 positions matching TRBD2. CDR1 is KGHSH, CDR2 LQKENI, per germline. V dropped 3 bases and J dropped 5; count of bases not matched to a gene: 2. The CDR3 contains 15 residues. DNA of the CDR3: TGTGCCAGCTCACCTCTAGCGGGAGGGAACAATGAGCAGTTCTTC. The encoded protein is CASSPLAGGNNEQFF.

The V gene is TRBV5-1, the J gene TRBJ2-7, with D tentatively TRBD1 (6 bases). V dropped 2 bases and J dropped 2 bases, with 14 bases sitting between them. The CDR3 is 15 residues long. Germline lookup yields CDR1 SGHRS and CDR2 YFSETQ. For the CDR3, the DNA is TGCGCCAGCAGCTTTGCAGGGGTTAAACCCTACGAGCAGTACTTC. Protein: CASSFAGVKPYEQYF.

The CDR3 loop reads CASHSSTGTTEAFF. The CDR3 DNA is TGTGCCAGCCACTCATCAACAGGGACCACTGAAGCTTTCTTT. The chain has TRBV6-5 and TRBJ1-1, with a possible D match to TRBD1 (6 bases). The CDR3 has 14 residues. Germline-derived CDR1 and CDR2 are MNHEY and SVGAGI. V was cut by 8 bases and J by 4 bases, with 17 bases left in between.

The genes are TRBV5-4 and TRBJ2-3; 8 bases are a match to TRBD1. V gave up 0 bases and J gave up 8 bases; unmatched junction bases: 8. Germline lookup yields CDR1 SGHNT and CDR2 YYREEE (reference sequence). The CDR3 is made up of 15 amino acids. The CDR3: CASSLETGVPSTQYF. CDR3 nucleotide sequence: TGTGCCAGCAGCTTGGAGACAGGGGTTCCCAGTACGCAGTATTTT.

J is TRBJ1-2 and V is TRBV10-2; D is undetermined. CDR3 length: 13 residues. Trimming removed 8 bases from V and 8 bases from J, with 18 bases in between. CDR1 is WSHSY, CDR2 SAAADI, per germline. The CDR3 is CASGLKGSRGYTF. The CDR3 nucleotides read TGCGCCAGCGGACTGAAGGGATCGAGAGGCTACACCTTC.

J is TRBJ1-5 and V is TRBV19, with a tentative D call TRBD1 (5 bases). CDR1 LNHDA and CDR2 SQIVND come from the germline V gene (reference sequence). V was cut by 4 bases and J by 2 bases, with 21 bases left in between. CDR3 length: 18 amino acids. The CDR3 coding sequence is TGTGCCAGTAGTAACCCCCCGAACAGGCCTCCGGGCAATCAGCCCCAGCATTTT. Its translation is CASSNPPNRPPGNQPQHF.

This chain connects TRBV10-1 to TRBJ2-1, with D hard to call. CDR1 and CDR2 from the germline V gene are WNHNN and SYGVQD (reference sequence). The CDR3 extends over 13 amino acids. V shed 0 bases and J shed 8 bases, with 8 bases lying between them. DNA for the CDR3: TGCGCCAGCAGTGAGTCTGGCATGGATGAGCAGTTCTTC. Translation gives CASSESGMDEQFF.

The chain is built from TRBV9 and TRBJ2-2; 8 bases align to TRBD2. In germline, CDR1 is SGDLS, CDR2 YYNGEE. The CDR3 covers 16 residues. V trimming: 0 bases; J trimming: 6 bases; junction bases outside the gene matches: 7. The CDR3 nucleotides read TGTGCCAGCAGCGTAGGCGGGGGGCAAGTCCCCGGGGAGCTGTTTTTT. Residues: CASSVGGGQVPGELFF.

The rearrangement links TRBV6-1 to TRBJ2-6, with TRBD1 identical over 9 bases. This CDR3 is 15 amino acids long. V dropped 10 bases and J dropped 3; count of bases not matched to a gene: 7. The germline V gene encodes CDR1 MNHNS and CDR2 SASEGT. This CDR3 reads CATTDRGSGANVLTF. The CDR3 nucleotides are TGTGCCACCACGGACAGGGGTAGTGGGGCCAACGTCCTGACTTTC.

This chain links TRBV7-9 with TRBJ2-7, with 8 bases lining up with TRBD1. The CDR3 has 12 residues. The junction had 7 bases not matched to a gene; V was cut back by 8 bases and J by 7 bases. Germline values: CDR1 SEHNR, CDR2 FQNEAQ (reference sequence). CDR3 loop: CASRNQGAEQYF. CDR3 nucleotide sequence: TGTGCCAGCCGGAATCAGGGGGCTGAGCAGTACTTC.

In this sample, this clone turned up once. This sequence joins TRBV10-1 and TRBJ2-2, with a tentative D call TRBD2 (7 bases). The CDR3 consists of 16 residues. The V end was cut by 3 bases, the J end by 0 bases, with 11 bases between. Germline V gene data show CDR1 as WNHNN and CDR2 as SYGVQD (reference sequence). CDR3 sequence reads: CASSDHGGPNTGELFF. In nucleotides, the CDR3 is TGCGCCAGCAGTGACCACGGGGGGCCGAACACCGGGGAGCTGTTTTTT.

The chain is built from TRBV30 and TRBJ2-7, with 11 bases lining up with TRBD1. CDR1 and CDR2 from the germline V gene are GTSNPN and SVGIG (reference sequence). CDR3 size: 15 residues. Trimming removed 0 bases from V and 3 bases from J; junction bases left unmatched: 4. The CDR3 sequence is CAWSVKGQGDYEQYF. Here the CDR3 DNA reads TGTGCCTGGAGTGTAAAGGGACAGGGGGACTACGAGCAGTACTTC.

CDR3 loop: CASFTGGSEAFF. CDR3 nucleotides: TGTGCCAGCTTCACAGGGGGCTCTGAAGCTTTCTTT. The J gene is TRBJ1-1, the V gene TRBV18; 9 bases fit TRBD1. CDR1 is KGHSH and CDR2 is LQKENI in the germline V gene. V dropped 7 bases and J dropped 6; count of bases not matched to a gene: 3. The CDR3 is 12 amino acids.

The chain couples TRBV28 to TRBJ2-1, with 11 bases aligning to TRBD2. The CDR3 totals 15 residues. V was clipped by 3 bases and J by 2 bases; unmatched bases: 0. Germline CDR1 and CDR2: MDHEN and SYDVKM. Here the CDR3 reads CASSLGLAAYNEQFF. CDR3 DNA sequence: TGTGCCAGCAGTTTGGGACTAGCGGCCTACAATGAGCAGTTCTTC.

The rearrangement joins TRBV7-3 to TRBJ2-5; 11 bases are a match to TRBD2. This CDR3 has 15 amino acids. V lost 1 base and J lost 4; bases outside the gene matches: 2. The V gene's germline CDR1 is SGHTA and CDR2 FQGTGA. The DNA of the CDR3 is TGTGCCAGCAGCTTAAGACTAGCGGGAACAGAGACCCAGTACTTC. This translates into CASSLRLAGTETQYF.

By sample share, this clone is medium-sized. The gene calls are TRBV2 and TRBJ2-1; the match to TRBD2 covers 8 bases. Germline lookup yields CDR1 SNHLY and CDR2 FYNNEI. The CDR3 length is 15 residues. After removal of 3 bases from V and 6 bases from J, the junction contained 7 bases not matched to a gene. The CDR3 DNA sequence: TGTGCCAGCAGTGACCCGGGGGGGGCTCGCAATGAGCAGTTCTTC. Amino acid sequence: CASSDPGGARNEQFF. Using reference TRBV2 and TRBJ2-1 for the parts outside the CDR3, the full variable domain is EPEVTQTPSHQVTQMGQEVILRCVPISNHLYFYWYRQILGQKVEFLVSFYNNEISEKSEIFDDQFSVERPDGSNFTLKIRSTKLEDSAMYFCASSDPGGARNEQFFGPGTRLTVL.

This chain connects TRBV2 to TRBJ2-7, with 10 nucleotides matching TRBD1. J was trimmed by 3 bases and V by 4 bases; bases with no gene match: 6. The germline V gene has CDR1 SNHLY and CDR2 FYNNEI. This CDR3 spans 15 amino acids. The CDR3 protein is CASSGAGQGNYEQYF. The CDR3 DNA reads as TGTGCCAGCAGTGGGGCGGGACAGGGGAACTACGAGCAGTACTTC.